Each of the 28 T cell receptor beta chains below was sequenced from the same sample in a study of synovial regulatory T cells in juvenile arthritis. Method: immunoSEQ multiplex PCR; TCRdb's copy keeps in-frame clones and lacks some. The table for this sample gives 9,500 to 10,000 clones. Source material: Treg cells from blood. This sample's subset: remaining (HLA-DR-negative) circulating blood Treg cells. The receptors shown here come from a donor younger than 30 with juvenile idiopathic arthritis.

The J gene is TRBJ1-3, the V gene TRBV2; with no DNA, the TCRdb D assignment of TRBD1 cannot be verified. Germline CDR1 and CDR2: SNHLY and FYNNEI. The CDR3 sequence is 16 residues long. There is no recorded DNA. The chain's CDR3 is CASSKLDRFSGNTIYF.

This chain joins TRBV5-1 and TRBJ2-7; TCRdb proposes TRBD2, but this gene call is untestable without DNA. Germline CDR1 SGHRS, CDR2 YFSETQ. This CDR3 has 14 residues. No nucleotide data were recorded. CDR3 protein: CASRRVGGSYEQYF.

This chain links TRBV5-6 with TRBJ2-6; TCRdb gives TRBD1 as the D gene, but with no DNA this cannot be confirmed. The CDR3 runs to 18 residues. DNA is not on record. Germline V lookup: CDR1 SGHDT, CDR2 YYEEEE. The CDR3 region is CASSLGYPGAGGANVLTF.

The chain couples TRBV4-3 to TRBJ1-4. CDR1 is LGHNA, CDR2 YSLEER, per germline. This CDR3 contains 13 residues. A DNA sequence was not provided. This chain's CDR3 is CASSQAYREKLFF.

The chain combines TRBV6-5 with TRBJ2-7; the TRBD1 assignment by TCRdb is unverifiable without DNA. The CDR3 consists of 13 residues. DNA for this receptor is not on file. Germline CDR1 is MNHEY and CDR2 is SVGAGI. The CDR3 loop reads CASRLAHSYEQYF.

The CDR3 region is CASSRGQGANTEAFF. The V call is TRBV18, the J call TRBJ1-1; the TCRdb D gene call, TRBD1, has no DNA to confirm it. The CDR3 is made up of 15 amino acids. DNA for this receptor is not on file. CDR1 and CDR2 from the germline V gene are KGHSH and LQKENI.

This rearrangement joins TRBV2 to TRBJ1-5. The CDR3 length is 14 residues. No coding sequence is recorded. The germline gives CDR1 SNHLY, CDR2 FYNNEI. This CDR3 reads CASTLARGNQPQHF. Based on the CDR3 plus reference TRBV2 and TRBJ1-5, the full variable domain is EPEVTQTPSHQVTQMGQEVILRCVPISNHLYFYWYRQILGQKVEFLVSFYNNEISEKSEIFDDQFSVERPDGSNFTLKIRSTKLEDSAMYFCASTLARGNQPQHFGDGTRLSIL.

Here the CDR3 reads CATKRQGTDTQYF. The chain joins TRBV19 to TRBJ2-3. Looked up from germline, CDR1 is LNHDA and CDR2 is SQIVND (reference sequence). The CDR3 length is 13 residues. The coding DNA is unavailable.

The V gene is TRBV18, the J gene TRBJ1-3; TCRdb reports TRBD1, a call that lacks DNA to check it against. This CDR3 is built from 16 residues. No DNA was logged. CDR1 KGHSH and CDR2 LQKENI come from the germline V gene. The CDR3 spells CASSPTSQAPRNTIYF.

The rearrangement uses TRBV18 and TRBJ2-7; TCRdb names TRBD1, which stays unverified in the absence of DNA. CDR1 KGHSH and CDR2 LQKENI come from the germline V gene. The CDR3 totals 15 residues. The DNA is unrecorded. The CDR3 loop reads CASSRSGTGDEVEYF.

V is TRBV11-2 and J is TRBJ2-7; TCRdb gives TRBD1 as the D gene, but with no DNA this cannot be confirmed. CDR3 length: 13 amino acids. No DNA sequence was recorded. The germline V gene has CDR1 SGHAT and CDR2 FQNNGV. The CDR3 sequence is CASSLPGPSEQYF.

This chain connects TRBV19 to TRBJ1-5; TCRdb returns TRBD1, unconfirmable since there is no DNA. CDR3 length: 15 amino acids. A DNA sequence was not provided. Looked up from germline, CDR1 is LNHDA and CDR2 is SQIVND (reference sequence). The CDR3 reads CASGFRGLSNQPQHF.

The V and J genes are TRBV10-2 and TRBJ1-3. The germline V gene encodes CDR1 WSHSY and CDR2 SAAADI. The CDR3 totals 11 residues. Only the protein sequence is given. This chain's CDR3 is CATRSFDTIYF.

V gene TRBV2 combines with J gene TRBJ2-7; with no DNA, the TCRdb D assignment of TRBD2 cannot be verified. CDR3 length: 11 amino acids. Only the protein is available. CDR1 and CDR2 (germline): SNHLY, FYNNEI. The CDR3 sequence: CAITRLYEQYF.

The rearrangement links TRBV11-2 to TRBJ1-3. This CDR3 is 15 amino acids long. Only the protein is on record. Germline V gene lookup returns CDR1 SGHAT and CDR2 FQNNGV. This CDR3 reads CASSLAGSSGNTIYF.

The chain joins TRBV5-1 to TRBJ2-1; TCRdb names TRBD2, which stays unverified in the absence of DNA. The CDR3 is 14 amino acids. No DNA appears here. CDR1 is SGHRS and CDR2 is YFSETQ in the germline V gene. CDR3 amino acids: CASSPLEEYNEQFF.

V and J are TRBV6-6 and TRBJ1-2. The germline V gene encodes CDR1 MNHNY and CDR2 SVGAGI (reference sequence). CDR3 length: 11 amino acids. There is no recorded DNA. Here the CDR3 reads CASSGPRGYTF.

CDR3 protein: CASRPPGQGEKLFF. The gene calls are TRBV19 and TRBJ1-4; TCRdb's D call of TRBD1 is untestable without DNA. Germline V gene sequence: CDR1 LNHDA, CDR2 SQIVND (reference sequence). The length of the CDR3 is 14 residues. The entry carries no DNA sequence.

This clone is medium-sized by frequency. The chain couples TRBV5-1 to TRBJ2-7; TCRdb's D gene call, TRBD1, goes unchecked for lack of DNA. This CDR3 has 14 residues. No DNA has been recorded. Germline assignment: CDR1 SGHRS and CDR2 YFSETQ. The CDR3: CASRTQPSTYEQYF.

The chain couples TRBV5-6 to TRBJ1-2; TCRdb reports TRBD1, a call that lacks DNA to check it against. The germline V gene encodes CDR1 SGHDT and CDR2 YYEEEE. The CDR3 covers 13 residues. No DNA is given. The CDR3 loop reads CASSFSGGYGYTF. The whole variable domain, filled in from reference TRBV5-6 and TRBJ1-2, reads DAGVTQSPTHLIKTRGQQVTLRCSPKSGHDTVSWYQQALGQGPQFIFQYYEEEERQRGNFPDRFSGHQFPNYSSELNVNALLLGDSALYLCASSFSGGYGYTFGSGTRLTVV.

This chain connects TRBV27 to TRBJ2-1; no DNA is available, so the TRBD1 call from TCRdb remains unchecked. This CDR3 spans 13 amino acids. No DNA appears here. Germline V gene lookup returns CDR1 MNHEY and CDR2 SMNVEV (reference sequence). The CDR3 protein is CASSLTGSNEQFF.

The chain recombines TRBV5-1 with TRBJ1-1; TCRdb's D call, TRBD1, is unchecked because there is no DNA. Germline lookup yields CDR1 SGHRS and CDR2 YFSETQ. The length of the CDR3 is 16 residues. The record lacks a DNA sequence. CDR3 sequence reads: CASSFNTGTGYTEAFF. The full variable domain, with the rest looked up from reference TRBV5-1 and TRBJ1-1, is KAGVTQTPRYLIKTRGQQVTLSCSPISGHRSVSWYQQTPGQGLQFLFEYFSETQRNKGNFPGRFSGRQFSNSRSEMNVSTLELGDSALYLCASSFNTGTGYTEAFFGQGTRLTVV.

This chain's CDR3 is CASSPVGDNYGYTF. The chain joins TRBV5-1 to TRBJ1-2. Germline lookup yields CDR1 SGHRS and CDR2 YFSETQ. CDR3 size: 14 residues. A DNA sequence was not provided.

The chain is built from TRBV19 and TRBJ1-1. The CDR3 contains 15 residues. There is no recorded DNA. In germline, CDR1 is LNHDA, CDR2 SQIVND (reference sequence). This chain's CDR3 is CASGGGRAVNTEAFF.

V usage is TRBV19 and J usage is TRBJ1-5. The CDR3 sequence is 15 residues long. DNA was not recorded. The germline V gene has CDR1 LNHDA and CDR2 SQIVND (reference sequence). The CDR3 region is CASRPVGRLDQPQHF.

The chain uses TRBV5-4 and TRBJ2-6. Looked up from germline, CDR1 is SGHNT and CDR2 is YYREEE (reference sequence). This CDR3 has 18 amino acids. No DNA appears here. The CDR3 is CASKTFFSKDSGANVLTF.

The chain couples TRBV7-6 to TRBJ2-2; the TCRdb call, TRBD2, lacks DNA for checking. Germline lookup yields CDR1 SGHVS and CDR2 FNYEAQ. The CDR3 loop spans 17 amino acids. No DNA accompanies this entry. The CDR3 loop reads CASSLKRPGLVSGELFF.

V gene TRBV6-5 combines with J gene TRBJ1-2; there is no DNA to check the TCRdb D call of TRBD1. This CDR3 has 15 residues. No DNA sequence was recorded. The germline gives CDR1 MNHEY, CDR2 SVGAGI. The CDR3 here is CASSQRGQEFYGYTF.